The present entry profiles one T cell receptor (beta chain) with its context. The V end lost 0 bases, the J end lost 0 bases, and 13 bases lay between the germline ends. Germline lookup yields CDR1 SGHNT and CDR2 YYREEE (reference sequence). The CDR3 covers 17 residues. Sequencing was performed with immunoSEQ multiplex PCR; in TCRdb, only in-frame clones are kept and a portion is missing. Among approximately 130,000 clones, around nine tenths were seen once, and the ten largest hold 1.1%. This entry comes from a study of OX40 agonist ivuxolimab in advanced cancers. Sequenced here: CD4+ or CD8+ T cells sorted from blood, sampled in a trial of the OX40 agonist ivuxolimab. This chain links TRBV5-4 with TRBJ1-5; D is unclear. This sequence was found in an adult with an advanced solid tumor such as melanoma, head and neck, liver or kidney cancer. In DNA, the CDR3 is TGTGCCAGCAGCTTGGATGGGCCCGCTCATAGCAATCAGCCCCAGCATTTT. It encodes CASSLDGPAHSNQPQHF.